This T cell receptor (beta chain) was identified in a study of control samples from healthy donors and cancer patients. The CDR3 has 16 amino acids. Germline CDR1 reads SGHTA; CDR2 reads FQGNSA. V shed 0 bases and J shed 7 bases, with 18 bases lying between them. Measured with immunoSEQ multiplex PCR; TCRdb has only the in-frame clones, and not every one. The sample records approximately 170,000 clones, nearly 90% being singletons. The gene calls are TRBV7-2 and TRBJ1-2; D is perhaps TRBD1 (6 bases). This TCR was sampled from a woman aged 45-65 years in good health. Sequenced: blood. CDR3 residues: CASSLAQQGTQGGYTF. The CDR3 coding sequence is TGTGCCAGCAGCTTAGCGCAACAGGGAACCCAGGGTGGCTACACCTTC.